This T cell receptor beta chain was retrieved from a study of blood T cells in healthy people across ages. A second PCR of about 6 to 11 cycles used a sample-barcoded 5' primer and a J-beta primer mix. From the 5' RACE reads, TCRdb called clonotypes with MiXCR, one entry per CDR3 protein. Here the sample spans 730,000 or so distinct CDR3 sequences, 40% to 45% being singletons. Germline CDR1 and CDR2: MNHEY and SVGEGT. The CDR3 loop spans 13 amino acids. Trimming removed 6 bases at V and 3 bases at J, with 6 bases between. Ten or more counts support this clonotype. The source of this sequence is a man older than 75 in good health. The sequencing input was blood. The chain has TRBV6-2 or TRBV6-3 and TRBJ2-6; no firm D call. CDR3 loop: CASSLSGANVLTF. The DNA of the CDR3 is TGTGCCAGCAGCTTGAGTGGGGCCAACGTCCTGACTTTC.